The 18 T cell receptor beta chains reported below all come from one sample, sequenced in a study of T cell repertoires in cytomegalovirus infection. From the reads, TCRdb called clonotypes with MiXCR, one entry per CDR3 protein. This table holds roughly 640,000 distinct CDR3 sequences, more than 20% found once. The sequencing sample was made of CD8+ T cells from PBMCs. These receptors came from a human donor in good health (CMV status not recorded). Some clones in this sample may be carry-over from other donors' samples.

In the case of this clonotype: The junction departs from the called germline gene at one end, perhaps through a read error. The V gene is TRBV28, the J gene TRBJ1-4; the D is unclear. Looked up from germline, CDR1 is MDHEN and CDR2 is SYDVKM. The CDR3 is 13 amino acids. CDR3 sequence reads: CASRAGLAEKLSF. CDR3 DNA sequence: TGTGCCAGCAGGGCGGGTTTGGCTGAAAAACTGTCTTTT.

For this clonotype: Relative to the germline gene, one junction end is altered; a read error may explain this. The gene calls are TRBV6-6 and TRBJ1-5, with a possible D match to TRBD1 (5 bases). This CDR3 spans 14 amino acids. From germline, CDR1 is MNHNY and CDR2 SVGAGI (reference sequence). The DNA of the CDR3 is TGTACCAGCAGCTCCGGGACGAGCAATCAGCCCCAGCATTTT. Translation: CTSSSGTSNQPQHF.

This clonotype came up a few times. CDR3 sequence: CAISPALNSPLHF. Written as DNA, the CDR3 is TGTGCCATCAGCCCAGCCCTTAATTCACCCCTCCACTTT. V is TRBV10-3 and J is TRBJ1-6; D not resolved. Germline assignment: CDR1 ENHRY and CDR2 SYGVKD. The CDR3 is made up of 13 amino acids. The ends were cut back, 6 bases at V and 6 bases at J, with 9 bases in the middle.

This clonotype has at least ten counts. The limits of the CDR3 on the DNA are not certain, so only TCRdb's listed CDR3 is given. The chain uses TRBV7-8 and TRBJ2-5. The CDR3 numbers 14 amino acids, ends counted. Germline CDR1 and CDR2: SGHVS and FQNEAQ. CDR3 residues: CASSLFGSGETQYF.

This clonotype has just a few counts. This chain joins TRBV13 and TRBJ2-7; 13 nucleotides line up with TRBD2. CDR1 PRHDT and CDR2 FYEKMQ come from the germline V gene (reference sequence). The CDR3 length is 16 residues. V lost 3 bases to trimming and J lost 4 bases; unmatched junction nucleotides: 6. CDR3 in DNA: TGTGCCAGCAGCTTTTCGACTAGCGGGGGGCCATACGAGCAGTACTTC. Translating it yields CASSFSTSGGPYEQYF.

Worth noting for this clonotype: This may stem from a read error, because a much larger clone lies one nucleotide away. The chain is built from TRBV6-2 or TRBV6-3 and TRBJ1-1; D gene ambiguous. Trimming removed 5 bases at V and 0 bases at J, with 10 bases between. CDR3 size: 14 residues. Germline V gene data show CDR1 as MNHEY and CDR2 as SVGEGT. This chain's CDR3 is CASSNLAMNTEAFF. CDR3 coding DNA: TGTGCCAGCAGTAACTTGGCTATGAACACTGAAGCTTTCTTT.

In this sample, this clonotype turned up a few times. CDR3 coding DNA: TGTGCCAGCAGTCCGACGACGGAACTTTATAGCAATCAGCCCCAGCATTTT. This gives the protein CASSPTTELYSNQPQHF. The V and J genes are TRBV28 and TRBJ1-5, with unresolved D. Trimming pared 5 bases from V and 0 bases from J, leaving 17 bases between. Germline lookup yields CDR1 MDHEN and CDR2 SYDVKM. The CDR3 runs to 17 residues.

A word on this clonotype: A read error may be the cause here, since a much bigger clone is one base away. The chain combines TRBV7-2 with TRBJ2-7; D remains ambiguous. This CDR3 is 14 amino acids long. CDR1 and CDR2 from the germline V gene are SGHTA and FQGNSA. DNA for the CDR3: TGTGTCAGCAGCCCCCTACGTAGTTCCTACGAGCAGTACGTC. It encodes CVSSPLRSSYEQYV.

The genes are TRBV2 and TRBJ1-4, with TRBD1 matching 7 bases. The V segment lost 1 base and the J segment 0 bases; nucleotides outside the gene matches: 2. The CDR3 runs to 16 residues. The V gene's germline CDR1 is SNHLY and CDR2 FYNNEI. Here the CDR3 reads CASSEGDSATNEKLFF. CDR3 coding DNA: TGTGCCAGCAGTGAAGGGGACAGTGCAACTAATGAAAAACTGTTTTTT.

This clonotype has a handful of counts. CDR3 in DNA: TGCAGCGTGACCTTGGACAACTCCTACGAGCAGTACTTC. Residues: CSVTLDNSYEQYF. The V call is TRBV29-1, the J call TRBJ2-7; D may be TRBD1 (5 bases). Trimming stripped 6 bases from V and 0 bases from J, with 12 bases between. CDR1 is SQVTM, CDR2 ANQGSEA, per germline. The CDR3 contains 13 residues.

This clonotype occurred many times. The gene calls are TRBV2 and TRBJ2-3; D might be TRBD1 or TRBD2, each matching 5 bases. V lost 4 bases, J lost 4 bases, and 18 bases lay in between. The CDR3 length is 16 residues. Germline V CDR1 and CDR2: SNHLY, FYNNEI. The CDR3 nucleotides are TGTGCCAGCAGTGTTTCTGGGGACGACGGTCCAGATACGCAGTATTTT. This sequence encodes CASSVSGDDGPDTQYF.

A few counts support this clonotype. The J gene is TRBJ2-2, the V gene TRBV19; maybe TRBD1 (5 bases). V was shortened by 7 bases and J by 5 bases, with 11 bases between the two germline ends. Germline V gene lookup returns CDR1 LNHDA and CDR2 SQIVND (reference sequence). The CDR3 is 13 amino acids. Written as DNA, the CDR3 is TGTGCCAGTACTCCAGGGTCGACCGGGGAGCTGTTTTTT. This codes for CASTPGSTGELFF.

A word on this clonotype: At one boundary the junction diverges from the germline segment, which might be a read error. V is TRBV10-3 and J is TRBJ1-2; TRBD1 matches at 7 bases. Germline lookup yields CDR1 ENHRY and CDR2 SYGVKD. CDR3 size: 15 residues. The CDR3 bases are TGTGACATCAGTGAGGCCCAACAGGGGAACTATGGCTACACCTTC. Its protein is CDISEAQQGNYGYTF.

This clonotype was detected a few times. The chain employs TRBV12-5 and TRBJ2-2, with D perhaps being TRBD1 or TRBD2 (6 bases each). This CDR3 is built from 16 residues. Germline V gene sequence: CDR1 LGHNT, CDR2 FRNRAP. V was pared by 2 bases and J by 6 bases, with 16 bases between. The CDR3 DNA reads as TGTGCTAGTGGTTTGTCTGACGGGGGCCCGCCCGGGGAGCTGTTTTTT. Encoded protein: CASGLSDGGPPGELFF.

The rearrangement joins TRBV3-1 to TRBJ1-5, with 8 bases aligning to TRBD1. CDR1 is LGHDT and CDR2 is YNNKEL in the germline V gene (reference sequence). This CDR3 spans 18 amino acids. Losses at the gene ends were 4 bases for V and 0 bases for J; bases not matched to a gene: 11. Written as DNA, the CDR3 is TGTGCCAGCAGCCCCCTAGGGACAGGCAGATATAGCAATCAGCCCCAGCATTTT. Its translation: CASSPLGTGRYSNQPQHF.

The V gene is TRBV4-2, the J gene TRBJ2-7; 11 bases are shared with TRBD2. The CDR3 is 15 amino acids. The germline gives CDR1 LGHNA, CDR2 YNFKEQ. V dropped 3 bases and J dropped 5; count of bases not matched to a gene: 6. The CDR3: CASSHSGTSGDEQYF. In DNA, the CDR3 is TGTGCCAGCAGCCACTCCGGGACTAGCGGCGACGAGCAGTACTTC.

This clonotype was found a few times. This sequence joins TRBV4-1 and TRBJ2-2, with D maybe TRBD2 (6 bases). Per germline, CDR1 MGHRA and CDR2 YSYEKL. The CDR3 loop spans 14 amino acids. Trimming took 5 bases from V and 7 from J, leaving 14 bases between them. For the CDR3, the DNA is TGCGCCAGCAGCGAGTACGGGGAGGACGGGGAGCTGTTTTTT. Translation: CASSEYGEDGELFF.

This clonotype was found many times. The V and J genes are TRBV7-2 and TRBJ2-1; D may be TRBD2 (5 bases). The V end lost 0 bases, the J end lost 3 bases, and 9 bases lay between the germline ends. The length of the CDR3 is 15 residues. Germline V gives CDR1 SGHTA, CDR2 FQGNSA. The CDR3 bases are TGTGCCAGCAGCTTAGCGGAGACTAACTACAATGAGCAGTTCTTC. It is translated as CASSLAETNYNEQFF. The full variable domain, its missing parts supplied by reference TRBV7-2 and TRBJ2-1, is GAGVSQSPSNKVTEKGKDVELRCDPISGHTALYWYRQSLGQGLEFLIYFQGNSAPDKSGLPSDRFSAERTGGSVSTLTIQRTQQEDSAVYLCASSLAETNYNEQFFGPGTRLTVL.